This T cell receptor beta chain stems from a study of CD8 T cells in ankylosing spondylitis. Study-wide results and limits: Ankylosing spondylitis blood seemed to carry a telltale TCR beta motif made of several highly homologous variants.

CDR3 length: 15 residues. J was trimmed by 1 base and V by 6 bases; bases with no gene match: 8. Germline V gene sequence: CDR1 SNHLY, CDR2 FYNNEI. TCRdb fed the 5' RACE reads into MiXCR, producing one record per CDR3 protein. The repertoire includes more than 650,000 distinct CDR3 sequences, around 11% of them detected once, and about 0.5% sits in the top ten. This clonotype is a singleton in its sample. Its antigen remains unknown. The specimen sequenced was blood, either unsorted or a sorted T cell fraction (not recorded which). This chain connects TRBV2 to TRBJ2-5; 7 nucleotides agree with TRBD2. The clonotype was recovered from a male donor with ankylosing spondylitis. The CDR3 loop is CASRKILAPQETQYF. The CDR3 nucleotides are TGTGCCAGCAGGAAAATACTAGCGCCCCAAGAGACCCAGTACTTC. The full variable domain, its missing parts supplied by reference TRBV2 and TRBJ2-5, is EPEVTQTPSHQVTQMGQEVILRCVPISNHLYFYWYRQILGQKVEFLVSFYNNEISEKSEIFDDQFSVERPDGSNFTLKIRSTKLEDSAMYFCASRKILAPQETQYFGPGTRLLVL.